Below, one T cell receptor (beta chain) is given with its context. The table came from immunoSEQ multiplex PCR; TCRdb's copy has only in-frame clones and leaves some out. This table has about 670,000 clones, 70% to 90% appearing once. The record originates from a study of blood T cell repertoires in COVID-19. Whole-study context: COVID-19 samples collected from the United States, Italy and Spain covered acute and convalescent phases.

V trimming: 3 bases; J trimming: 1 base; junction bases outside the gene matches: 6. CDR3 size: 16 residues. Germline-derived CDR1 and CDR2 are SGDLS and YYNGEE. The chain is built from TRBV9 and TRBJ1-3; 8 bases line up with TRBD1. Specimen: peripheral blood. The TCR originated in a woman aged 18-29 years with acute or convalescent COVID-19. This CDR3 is CASSARQGPSGNTIYF. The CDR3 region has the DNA TGTGCCAGCAGCGCGCGACAGGGGCCTTCTGGAAACACCATATATTTT.